The 9 T cell receptor beta chains listed next were all sequenced from one sample in a study of blood T cell repertoires in COVID-19. Repertoires were generated with immunoSEQ multiplex PCR, while TCRdb's copy carries only in-frame clones and drops some. This table holds over 15,000 clones, approximately 78% found once. Input material: peripheral blood. The receptors here all came from a man between 60 and 70 years old with acute or convalescent COVID-19.

The chain employs TRBV13 and TRBJ2-3, with unresolved D. V lost 7 bases, J lost 4 bases, and 15 bases lay in between. The CDR3 length is 14 residues. CDR1 is PRHDT, CDR2 FYEKMQ, per germline (reference sequence). CDR3 nucleotide sequence: TGTGCCAGCACTCTCAACCTTATAGCAGATACGCAGTATTTT. Protein: CASTLNLIADTQYF.

In this sample, this clone turned up a few times. The chain is built from TRBV5-1 and TRBJ2-3; a possible D gene is TRBD2 (6 bases). The CDR3 is 13 amino acids. Deletions cut 3 bases from V and 4 bases from J, with 9 bases between. Per germline, CDR1 SGHRS and CDR2 YFSETQ. The CDR3 loop is CASSSGLPDTQYF. CDR3 coding DNA: TGCGCCAGCAGCTCGGGACTTCCAGATACGCAGTATTTT.

This clone was recorded once. The genes are TRBV30 and TRBJ1-2, with D possibly TRBD1 on 5 matching bases. The germline gives CDR1 GTSNPN, CDR2 SVGIG (reference sequence). V lost 3 bases and J lost 5, with 19 bases in between. This CDR3 region has 15 residues. CDR3 sequence (DNA): TGTGCCTGGAGGCCAGGGATGGGGGGTGGTTATGGCTACACCTTC. It specifies CAWRPGMGGGYGYTF. Full variable domain (outside the CDR3, taken from reference TRBV30 and TRBJ1-2): SQTIHQWPATLVQPVGSPLSLECTVEGTSNPNLYWYRQAAGRGLQLLFYSVGIGQISSEVPQNLSASRPQDRQFILSSKKLLLSDSGFYLCAWRPGMGGGYGYTFGSGTRLTVV.

The chain recombines TRBV4-1 with TRBJ1-4; D remains unclear. In germline, CDR1 is MGHRA, CDR2 YSYEKL. The germline V and J ends were trimmed by 6 bases and 0 bases, with 8 bases remaining between them. The CDR3 runs 14 residues. CDR3 nucleotide sequence: TGCGCCAGCAGAACGAGAGCAACTAATGAAAAACTGTTTTTT. This codes for CASRTRATNEKLFF.

The CDR3 nucleotides are TGTGCCAGCAGCCCCCATGACTCCCGGGGGACTGAAGCTTTCTTT. It codes for CASSPHDSRGTEAFF. V usage is TRBV7-9 and J usage is TRBJ1-1; D possibly corresponds to TRBD1 (5 bases). The CDR3 loop spans 15 amino acids. Germline assignment: CDR1 SEHNR and CDR2 FQNEAQ (reference sequence). V lost 5 bases and J 5 bases, leaving 18 bases between the germline ends. Full variable domain (missing parts from reference TRBV7-9 and TRBJ1-1): DTGVSQNPRHKITKRGQNVTFRCDPISEHNRLYWYRQTLGQGPEFLTYFQNEAQLEKSRLLSDRFSAERPKGSFSTLEIQRTEQGDSAMYLCASSPHDSRGTEAFFGQGTRLTVV.

The CDR3, as DNA: TGTGCCACCAGTGACCGGACAGGACGAGACGGGGTGGTTCAGCCCCAGCATTTT. Its protein is CATSDRTGRDGVVQPQHF. This rearrangement joins TRBV24-1 to TRBJ1-5; 7 positions agree with TRBD1. Per germline, CDR1 KGHDR and CDR2 SFDVKD. This CDR3 spans 18 amino acids. The junction had 17 bases not matched to a gene; V was cut back by 4 bases and J by 6 bases.

The chain links TRBV6-5 to TRBJ1-5, with 7 bases fitting TRBD1. This CDR3 region has 12 residues. Germline CDR1 and CDR2: MNHEY and SVGAGI. V lost 7 bases to trimming and J lost 4 bases; unmatched junction nucleotides: 1. The CDR3 spells CASTTGNQPQHF. CDR3 in DNA: TGTGCCAGCACGACAGGGAATCAGCCCCAGCATTTT.

The gene calls are TRBV5-1 and TRBJ1-2; TRBD1 matches at 7 bases. This CDR3 has 16 amino acids. V gave up 4 bases and J gave up 4 bases; unmatched junction bases: 13. The germline CDR1 and CDR2 sequences are SGHRS and YFSETQ. The CDR3 bases are TGCGCCAGCAGCGCCCGAGACAGGGACGGCCGCTATGGCTACACCTTC. Encoded protein: CASSARDRDGRYGYTF.

The chain recombines TRBV27 with TRBJ1-2; TRBD1 might be the D (5 bases). The CDR3 has 15 amino acids. Germline-derived CDR1 and CDR2 are MNHEY and SMNVEV (reference sequence). The V and J ends lost 3 bases and 4 bases respectively, with 15 bases between them. The CDR3 DNA sequence: TGTGCCAGCAGTTTCCTTCCTGGGGCAGTCTATGGCTACACCTTC. Amino acids: CASSFLPGAVYGYTF.